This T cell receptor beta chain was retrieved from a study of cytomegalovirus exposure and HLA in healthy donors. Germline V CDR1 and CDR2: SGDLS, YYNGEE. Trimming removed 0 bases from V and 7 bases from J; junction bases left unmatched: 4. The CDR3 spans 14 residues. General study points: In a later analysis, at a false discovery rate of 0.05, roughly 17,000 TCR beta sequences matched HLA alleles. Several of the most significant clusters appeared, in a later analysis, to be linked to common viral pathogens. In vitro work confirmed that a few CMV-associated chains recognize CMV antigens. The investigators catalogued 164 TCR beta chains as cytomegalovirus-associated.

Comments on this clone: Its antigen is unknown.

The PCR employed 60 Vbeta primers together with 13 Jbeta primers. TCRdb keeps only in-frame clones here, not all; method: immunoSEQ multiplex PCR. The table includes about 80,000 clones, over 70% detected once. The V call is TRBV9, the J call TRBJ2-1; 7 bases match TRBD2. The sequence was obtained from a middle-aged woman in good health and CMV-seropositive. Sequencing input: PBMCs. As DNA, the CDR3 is TGTGCCAGCAGCGTAGCTACAGCGGGGAATGAGCAGTTCTTC. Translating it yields CASSVATAGNEQFF. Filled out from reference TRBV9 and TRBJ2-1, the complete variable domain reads DSGVTQTPKHLITATGQRVTLRCSPRSGDLSVYWYQQSLDQGLQFLIQYYNGEERAKGNILERFSAQQFPDLHSELNLSSLELGDSALYFCASSVATAGNEQFFGPGTRLTVL.